One T cell receptor (beta chain) is described in this entry. Antigen specificity is unknown. V lost 0 bases and J 5 bases, leaving 10 bases between the germline ends. The length of the CDR3 is 15 residues. The sample comes from a study of T cells after yellow fever vaccination. Study at large: Preparing low-cell-number fractions relied on SMART-Seq v4 Ultra Low Input.

TCRdb used MiXCR to reprocess the 5' RACE reads, holding one entry per CDR3 protein. The sample lists under 600,000 distinct CDR3 sequences; about 13% were seen once. Study-level results: FACS-sorted repertoires could contain abundant clonotypes contaminating from the bulk population.

The sequence was collected from a man aged 25-45 years who received the YFV17D yellow fever vaccine. The material sequenced was PBMCs, taken on the day of the yellow fever booster vaccination. This chain joins TRBV23-1 and TRBJ2-2; D might be TRBD1 (5 bases). TRBV23-1 falls under the ORF class, with uncertain function. The CDR3 sequence is CASSQSSGNTGELFF. CDR3 nucleotides: TGCGCCAGCAGTCAATCGTCAGGGAATACCGGGGAGCTGTTTTTT.